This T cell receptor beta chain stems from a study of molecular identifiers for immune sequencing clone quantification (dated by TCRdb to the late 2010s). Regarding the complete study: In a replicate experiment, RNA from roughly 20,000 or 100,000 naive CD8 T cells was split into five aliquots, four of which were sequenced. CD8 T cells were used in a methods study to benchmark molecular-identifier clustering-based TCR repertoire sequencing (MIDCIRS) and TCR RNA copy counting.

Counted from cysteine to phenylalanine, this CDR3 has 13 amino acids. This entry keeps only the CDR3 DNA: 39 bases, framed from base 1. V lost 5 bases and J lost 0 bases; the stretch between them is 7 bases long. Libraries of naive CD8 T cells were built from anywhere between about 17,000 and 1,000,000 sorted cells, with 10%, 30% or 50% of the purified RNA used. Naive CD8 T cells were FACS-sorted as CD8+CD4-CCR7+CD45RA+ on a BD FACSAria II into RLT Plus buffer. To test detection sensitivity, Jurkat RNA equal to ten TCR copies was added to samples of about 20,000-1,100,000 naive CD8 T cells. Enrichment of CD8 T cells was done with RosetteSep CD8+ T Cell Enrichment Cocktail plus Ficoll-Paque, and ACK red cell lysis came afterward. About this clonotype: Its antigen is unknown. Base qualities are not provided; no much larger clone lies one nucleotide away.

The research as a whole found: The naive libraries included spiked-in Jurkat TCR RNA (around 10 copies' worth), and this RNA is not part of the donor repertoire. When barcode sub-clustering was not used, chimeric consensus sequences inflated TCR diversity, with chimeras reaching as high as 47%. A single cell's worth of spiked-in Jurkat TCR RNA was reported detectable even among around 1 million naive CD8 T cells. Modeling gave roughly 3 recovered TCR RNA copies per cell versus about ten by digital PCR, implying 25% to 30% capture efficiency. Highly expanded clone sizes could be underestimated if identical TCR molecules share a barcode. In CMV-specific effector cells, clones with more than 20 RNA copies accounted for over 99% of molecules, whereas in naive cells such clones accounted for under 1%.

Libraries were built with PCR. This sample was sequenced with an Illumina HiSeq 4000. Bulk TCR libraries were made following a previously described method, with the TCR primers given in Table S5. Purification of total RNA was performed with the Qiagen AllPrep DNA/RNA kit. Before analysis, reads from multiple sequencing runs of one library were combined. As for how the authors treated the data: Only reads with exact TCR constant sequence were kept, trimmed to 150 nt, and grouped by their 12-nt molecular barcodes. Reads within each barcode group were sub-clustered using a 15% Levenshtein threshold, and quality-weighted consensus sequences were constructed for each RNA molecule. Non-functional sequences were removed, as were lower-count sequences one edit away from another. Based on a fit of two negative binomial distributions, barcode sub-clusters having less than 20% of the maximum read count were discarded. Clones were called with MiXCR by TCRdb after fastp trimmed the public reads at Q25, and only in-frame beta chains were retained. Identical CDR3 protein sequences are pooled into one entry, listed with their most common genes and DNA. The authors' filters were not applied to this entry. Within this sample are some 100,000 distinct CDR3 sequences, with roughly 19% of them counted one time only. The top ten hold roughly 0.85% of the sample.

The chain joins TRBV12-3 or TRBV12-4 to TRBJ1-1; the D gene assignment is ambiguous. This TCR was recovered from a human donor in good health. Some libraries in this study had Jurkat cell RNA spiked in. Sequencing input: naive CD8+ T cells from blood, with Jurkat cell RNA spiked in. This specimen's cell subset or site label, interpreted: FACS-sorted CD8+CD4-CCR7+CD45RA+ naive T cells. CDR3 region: CASSPAMNTEAFF. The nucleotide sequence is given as TGTGCCAGCAGTCCGGCGATGAACACTGAAGCTTTCTTT.